These 19 T cell receptor beta chains share one sample of origin, sequenced in a study of T cell changes during pregnancy in multiple sclerosis. TCRdb keeps only in-frame clones here, not all; method: immunoSEQ multiplex PCR. This sample carries 15,000 to 20,000 clones, 75% to 90% of them seen once, and the ten largest clones take roughly 6%. This material consisted of CD8+ T cells from peripheral blood mononuclear cells, taken after pregnancy. The receptors come from a female donor in good health, enrolled as a control in a pregnancy study.

V gene TRBV2 combines with J gene TRBJ2-7; D ambiguous. Germline V gives CDR1 SNHLY, CDR2 FYNNEI. V lost 3 bases and J 0 bases, leaving 15 bases between the germline ends. CDR3 size: 16 residues. The CDR3 is CASSEQAVSSSYEQYF. The CDR3 DNA is TGTGCCAGCAGTGAGCAGGCTGTCTCGAGCTCCTACGAGCAGTACTTC.

The chain is built from TRBV27 and TRBJ1-6; 7 nucleotides line up with TRBD1. The CDR3 covers 14 residues. Germline values: CDR1 MNHEY, CDR2 SMNVEV (reference sequence). The junction had 6 bases not matched to a gene; V was cut back by 4 bases and J by 9 bases. CDR3 sequence: CASSSGTAPSPLHF. The CDR3, as DNA: TGTGCCAGCAGTTCCGGGACAGCACCTTCACCCCTCCACTTT.

This clone was seen more than once but under ten times. CDR3: CASSLDRGYGYTF. The CDR3 nucleotides are TGTGCCAGCAGCTTAGATAGGGGCTATGGCTACACCTTC. This sequence joins TRBV7-3 and TRBJ1-2, with D possibly matching TRBD1 (5 bases). With 2 bases removed from V and 4 bases from J, the gap between germline ends came to 8 bases. CDR3 length equals 13 residues. Germline CDR1 is SGHTA and CDR2 is FQGTGA.

This chain links TRBV2 with TRBJ2-2, with unresolved D. This CDR3 comprises 15 residues. Germline assignment: CDR1 SNHLY and CDR2 FYNNEI. Trimming took 1 base from V and 0 from J, leaving 6 bases between them. CDR3 DNA: TGTGCCAGCAGTGAAGTAGAGGCGAACACCGGGGAGCTGTTTTTT. Its protein is CASSEVEANTGELFF. Full variable domain (outside the CDR3, taken from reference TRBV2 and TRBJ2-2): EPEVTQTPSHQVTQMGQEVILRCVPISNHLYFYWYRQILGQKVEFLVSFYNNEISEKSEIFDDQFSVERPDGSNFTLKIRSTKLEDSAMYFCASSEVEANTGELFFGEGSRLTVL.

The chain carries TRBV19 and TRBJ2-3; perhaps TRBD2 as D (5 bases). The CDR3 has 16 amino acids. The germline gives CDR1 LNHDA, CDR2 SQIVND (reference sequence). The V and J ends lost 3 bases and 2 bases respectively, with 15 bases between them. The CDR3: CASSIVRAAVTDTQYF. The CDR3 nucleotides are TGTGCCAGTAGTATCGTGCGGGCCGCGGTCACAGATACGCAGTATTTT.

The rearrangement uses TRBV6-5 and TRBJ2-7; TRBD2 matches at 8 bases. Per germline, CDR1 MNHEY and CDR2 SVGAGI. This CDR3 region has 12 residues. With V trimmed by 6 bases and J by 6 bases, 4 bases remained unmatched. This CDR3 is CASSQRGGEQYF. For the CDR3, the DNA is TGTGCCAGCAGCCAACGGGGGGGCGAGCAGTACTTC.

This clone was found once. The V gene is TRBV7-8, the J gene TRBJ2-5; D perhaps matches TRBD2 (6 bases). CDR3 length: 15 residues. CDR1 and CDR2 from the germline V gene are SGHVS and FQNEAQ. Trimming left V 1 base short and J 2 bases short, with 11 bases between. This CDR3 is CASSLVMGTQETQYF. CDR3 DNA sequence: TGTGCCAGCAGCTTAGTGATGGGGACTCAAGAGACCCAGTACTTC.

The rearrangement joins TRBV7-8 to TRBJ1-5; D may be TRBD1 (6 bases). The CDR3 sequence is 16 residues long. Germline V lookup: CDR1 SGHVS, CDR2 FQNEAQ. V lost 1 base to trimming and J lost 2 bases, with 12 bases between them. The CDR3 DNA reads as TGTGCCAGCAGCTTAGGTGGAGACAGGCGCAATCAGCCCCAGCATTTT. This translates into CASSLGGDRRNQPQHF.

The rearrangement uses TRBV6-5 and TRBJ1-2, with D possibly being TRBD1 (5 bases). The CDR3 extends over 13 amino acids. The V gene's germline CDR1 is MNHEY and CDR2 SVGAGI. V lost 3 bases and J 8 bases, leaving 13 bases between the germline ends. The CDR3 DNA is TGTGCCAGCAGTTATTCCGGGACTCACGGCTACACCTTC. It codes for CASSYSGTHGYTF.

This chain's CDR3 is CASSLPDRLNTEAFF. DNA of the CDR3: TGTGCCAGCAGCTTACCGGACAGGCTGAACACTGAAGCTTTCTTT. The chain is built from TRBV7-9 and TRBJ1-1; TRBD1 matches 7 bases. In germline, CDR1 is SEHNR, CDR2 FQNEAQ (reference sequence). This CDR3 comprises 15 residues. The V and J ends lost 2 bases and 0 bases, in that order; junction bases with no gene match: 3. The full variable domain, completed using reference TRBV7-9 and TRBJ1-1, is DTGVSQNPRHKITKRGQNVTFRCDPISEHNRLYWYRQTLGQGPEFLTYFQNEAQLEKSRLLSDRFSAERPKGSFSTLEIQRTEQGDSAMYLCASSLPDRLNTEAFFGQGTRLTVV.

The chain is built from TRBV11-2 and TRBJ2-1; 8 bases are a match to TRBD2. The germline V gene has CDR1 SGHAT and CDR2 FQNNGV. The length of the CDR3 is 15 residues. The V segment lost 4 bases and the J segment 7 bases; nucleotides outside the gene matches: 9. DNA for the CDR3: TGTGCCAGCAGCTCCAGCGGGGGCGAGGGGAATGAGCAGTTCTTC. It translates to CASSSSGGEGNEQFF.

The chain employs TRBV9 and TRBJ2-3, with 8 nucleotides matching TRBD2. Germline-derived CDR1 and CDR2 are SGDLS and YYNGEE. V dropped 3 bases and J dropped 3; count of bases not matched to a gene: 6. The CDR3 extends over 15 amino acids. DNA for the CDR3: TGTGCCAGCAGCGACCCTGGCGGGGGGACAGATACGCAGTATTTT. Its translation is CASSDPGGGTDTQYF.

V gene TRBV27 combines with J gene TRBJ2-7; D perhaps matches TRBD2 (5 bases). CDR1 and CDR2 (germline): MNHEY, SMNVEV (reference sequence). CDR3 length equals 14 residues. The ends were cut back, 3 bases at V and 0 bases at J, with 9 bases in the middle. CDR3 loop: CASSLDGSSYEQYF. The CDR3, as DNA: TGTGCCAGCAGTTTGGATGGGAGCTCCTACGAGCAGTACTTC.

J is TRBJ2-2 and V is TRBV9; D not resolved. The CDR3 loop spans 14 amino acids. Germline values: CDR1 SGDLS, CDR2 YYNGEE. V was shortened by 0 bases and J by 2 bases, with 5 bases between the two germline ends. CDR3 protein: CASSVAYNTGELFF. The DNA for the CDR3 is TGTGCCAGCAGCGTAGCCTACAACACCGGGGAGCTGTTTTTT.

The chain has TRBV7-2 and TRBJ2-6; TRBD2 matches at 7 bases. Germline V gene lookup returns CDR1 SGHTA and CDR2 FQGNSA. The V gene end was trimmed by 2 bases and the J gene end by 1 base; junction bases not matched to a gene: 5. The CDR3 is made up of 17 amino acids. The DNA for the CDR3 is TGTGCCAGCAGCTTAACGGGGGGTACGTCTGGGGCCAACGTCCTGACTTTC. Protein sequence: CASSLTGGTSGANVLTF.

The table lists this clone with a few counts. This sequence joins TRBV27 and TRBJ1-1; 12 bases match TRBD1. With 6 bases clipped from V and 9 bases from J, the junction kept 8 bases outside the gene matches. Per germline, CDR1 MNHEY and CDR2 SMNVEV (reference sequence). This CDR3 has 14 amino acids. CDR3 protein: CASSTGQGAWKAFF. CDR3 in DNA: TGTGCCAGCAGCACGGGACAGGGGGCCTGGAAAGCTTTCTTT.

CDR3: CASSIPPTGGIVTEAFF. The CDR3 DNA reads TGTGCCAGTAGTATACCCCCGACAGGGGGCATCGTCACTGAAGCTTTCTTT. The rearrangement links TRBV19 to TRBJ1-1; 10 nucleotides match TRBD1. V dropped 2 bases and J dropped 4; count of bases not matched to a gene: 10. The CDR3 is 17 amino acids. Germline values: CDR1 LNHDA, CDR2 SQIVND (reference sequence).

This rearrangement joins TRBV6-4 to TRBJ2-2; D not resolved. Trimming removed 0 bases from V and 9 bases from J, with 8 bases in between. The CDR3 length is 13 residues. Germline V gene sequence: CDR1 MRHNA, CDR2 SNTAGT. CDR3 in amino acids: CASSDSTSRELFF. CDR3 sequence (DNA): TGTGCCAGCAGTGACTCGACATCTCGGGAGCTGTTTTTT.

The rearrangement joins TRBV16 to TRBJ2-7, with D possibly TRBD1 on 6 matching bases. V gave up 5 bases and J gave up 5 bases, with 16 bases separating them. Germline CDR1 KGHSY, CDR2 FQNENV. CDR3 size: 14 residues. The CDR3 reads CASSSQGKVNEQYF. The DNA for the CDR3 is TGTGCCAGCAGCTCACAGGGAAAGGTCAACGAGCAGTACTTC.